This record covers a single T cell receptor beta chain. The sample comes from a study of beta chain features in type 1 diabetes. The CDR3 loop spans 12 amino acids. Looked up from germline, CDR1 is SGHNT and CDR2 is YYREEE (reference sequence). The V end lost 4 bases, the J end lost 5 bases, and 9 bases lay between the germline ends. The entirety of the isolated RNA underwent reverse transcription, so expressed TCRB transcripts were sequenced. Profiled with immunoSEQ multiplex PCR; TCRdb holds only in-frame clones, not every one. The table lists nearly 250,000 clones, around 68% of them singletons. The gene calls are TRBV5-4 and TRBJ1-2; no firm D call. Sequenced material: naive CD4+ T cells from blood. The clonotype comes from a man between 25 and 39 years old in good health. The CDR3 reads CASSLGPYGYTF. CDR3 nucleotide sequence: TGTGCCAGCAGCCTTGGGCCGTATGGCTACACCTTC. Supplemented by reference TRBV5-4 and TRBJ1-2, the full variable domain reads ETGVTQSPTHLIKTRGQQVTLRCSSQSGHNTVSWYQQALGQGPQFIFQYYREEENGRGNFPPRFSGLQFPNYSSELNVNALELDDSALYLCASSLGPYGYTFGSGTRLTVV.